This T cell receptor beta chain is from a study of Tregs in tolerant kidney transplant recipients. Recipients received nonmyeloablative bone marrow transplants from related graft donors, with transient mixed chimerism. CD4+CD25+CD127- Tregs, CD4+CD25- non-Tregs, CD4 and CD8 cells were sorted. Sequencing was performed with immunoSEQ multiplex PCR; in TCRdb, only in-frame clones are kept and a portion is missing. The table includes about 50,000 clones, roughly nine tenths detected once. Findings and caveats of the study: This study did not directly address biological reproducibility.

With regard to this clone: No antigen is known for it.

V shed 2 bases and J shed 4 bases, with 12 bases lying between them. Germline CDR1 SGHTA, CDR2 FQGTGA. There are 15 residues in the CDR3. The source of this sequence is a human patient who received a combined kidney and bone marrow transplant. Some of the T cells might come from the graft donor. V and J are TRBV7-3 and TRBJ2-1, with D perhaps matching TRBD1 (5 bases). The specimen comprised CD8+ T cells from blood (PBMCs), sampled 12 months after the transplant. The CDR3 DNA reads TGTGCCAGCAGCTTATCCGACAGTTTATACAATGAGCAGTTCTTC. Protein: CASSLSDSLYNEQFF.